The entry below gives a single T cell receptor (beta chain) sequence along with its context. When the RNA was reverse transcribed, random hexamers were used with an input of roughly 0.45 to 1 ug. TCRdb reprocessed the immunoSEQ multiplex PCR reads with MiXCR, giving one entry per CDR3 protein. This table has 75,000 to 100,000 distinct CDR3 sequences, roughly 94% appearing once. CDR1 is MGHRA and CDR2 is YSYEKL in the germline V gene. This CDR3 is 15 amino acids long. V was pared by 2 bases and J by 2 bases, with 5 bases of the junction left unmatched. The entry originates in a study of CD8 T cells in Susac syndrome.

The TCR originated in a human donor with Susac syndrome. Specimen: CD8+ T cells from PBMCs. The chain has TRBV4-1 and TRBJ2-7; 8 nucleotides line up with TRBD1. CDR3 residues: CASSQSRTGPYEQYF. CDR3 in DNA: TGCGCCAGCAGCCAATCCCGGACAGGGCCCTACGAGCAGTACTTC.